Below, one TCR beta chain is given with its context. Its antigen remains unidentified. These data originate in a study of shared clonotypes between healthy human individuals. This CDR3 has 17 amino acids. Germline V CDR1 and CDR2: SGHTS, YDEGEE. V lost 2 bases to trimming and J lost 1 base, with 18 bases between them. Findings and caveats of the study: Several donors showed sharing of approximately 5% of naive CD4 clonotypes.

Data came from immunoSEQ multiplex PCR; TCRdb stores just in-frame clones and leaves some out. The sample lists 2 million to 3 million clones, over 85% occurring once. The receptor was derived from a man aged 18 to 29 in good health. Some clones in this sample may be carry-over from other donors' samples. The sequencing input was naive CD4+ T cells from PBMCs. The subset here: CD45RA+ positively selected. The rearrangement uses TRBV5-8 and TRBJ2-5, with D perhaps given as TRBD1 or TRBD2 (5 bases each). The CDR3 is CASSLVGRLKSQETQYF. The CDR3 DNA is TGTGCCAGCAGCTTAGTGGGACGGCTAAAATCCCAAGAGACCCAGTACTTC. The full variable domain, its missing parts supplied by reference TRBV5-8 and TRBJ2-5, is EAGVTQSPTHLIKTRGQQATLRCSPISGHTSVYWYQQALGLGLQFLLWYDEGEERNRGNFPPRFSGRQFPNYSSELNVNALELEDSALYLCASSLVGRLKSQETQYFGPGTRLLVL.